Sequencing of this T cell receptor (beta chain) was carried out in a study of cytomegalovirus exposure and HLA in healthy donors. Study background: As released early, the data held 85 million to 95 million unique TCRs from HLA-typed donors. Whole-study findings and limits: In a later analysis, HLA-associated TCR beta chains were more clonally expanded than equally common others.

On this clone: Antigen specificity is unknown.

The primer mix had 60 Vbeta and 13 Jbeta primers. The assay was immunoSEQ multiplex PCR, and TCRdb's table has in-frame clones only and misses some. The sample records some 200,000 clones, approximately 70% being singletons. Trimming cost V 5 bases and J 2 bases, with 4 bases left between them. This CDR3 contains 11 residues. Germline CDR1 is SEHNR and CDR2 is FQNEAQ (reference sequence). The receptor's source is a man aged 40-49 years in good health and CMV-seropositive. The chain combines TRBV7-9 with TRBJ2-7; D ambiguous. The sample comprised PBMCs. The CDR3 nucleotides are TGTGCCAGCAGCGCAGCCTACGAGCAGTACTTC. Amino acid sequence: CASSAAYEQYF.